This paragraph covers one T cell receptor beta chain sequence. Its antigen is unknown. Russia was home to the donors, healthy Caucasian individuals aged roughly 6 to 95. The draw of peripheral blood yielded around 10 milliliters from each donor. Trimming cost V 4 bases and J 9 bases, with 20 bases left between them. Looked up from germline, CDR1 is DFQATT and CDR2 is SNEGSKA (reference sequence). The CDR3 consists of 14 residues. Together with a sample-barcoded 5' primer, a J-beta primer mix was included in a second PCR lasting about 7 to 11 cycles. Each cDNA molecule received a tag from a template-switch adaptor that had 12 random nucleotides. MiXCR, run by TCRdb on the 5' RACE reads, gives a single entry per CDR3 protein. This sample has about 770,000 distinct CDR3 sequences; 44% occur once, and the top ten carry about 19%. This sample stems from a study of blood T cells in healthy people across ages.

Study-level findings and limits: Measured against age, TCR beta diversity per million T cells decreased in a roughly linear manner.

This chain connects TRBV20-1 to TRBJ2-3, with D tentatively TRBD2 (6 bases). The TCR was taken from a man aged 60 to 69 in good health. The specimen was blood. CDR3 nucleotides: TGCAGTGCTAATACGGGACCCCGGGCGGGGACGCAGTATTTT. It specifies CSANTGPRAGTQYF.